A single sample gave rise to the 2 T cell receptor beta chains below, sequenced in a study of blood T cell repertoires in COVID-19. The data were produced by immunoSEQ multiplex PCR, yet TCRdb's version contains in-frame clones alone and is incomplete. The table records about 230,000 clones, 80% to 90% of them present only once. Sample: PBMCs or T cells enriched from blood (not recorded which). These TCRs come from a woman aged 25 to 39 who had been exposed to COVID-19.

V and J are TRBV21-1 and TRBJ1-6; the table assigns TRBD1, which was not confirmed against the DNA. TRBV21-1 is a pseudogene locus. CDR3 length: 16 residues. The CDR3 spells CAISFGQGVYNSPLHF. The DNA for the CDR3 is TGTGCCATCTCCTTCGGACAGGGAGTGTATAATTCACCCCTCCACTTT.

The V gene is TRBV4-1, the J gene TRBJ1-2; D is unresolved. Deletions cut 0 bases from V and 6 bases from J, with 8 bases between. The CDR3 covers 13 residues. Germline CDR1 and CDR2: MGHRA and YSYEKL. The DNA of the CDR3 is TGCGCCAGCAGCCAAGAGCAGTATCATGGCTACACCTTC. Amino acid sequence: CASSQEQYHGYTF.